One sample yielded the 23 T cell receptor beta chains listed below, sequenced in a study of blood T cell repertoires in COVID-19. Only in-frame clones appear in the TCRdb table, and some are missing; sequencing was by immunoSEQ multiplex PCR. The top ten hold approximately 5% of the sample, which has about 220,000 clones, 75% to 85% seen once. The sequenced sample consisted of peripheral blood. All receptors come from a woman aged 70-85 years with COVID-19, enrolled during active disease.

The rearrangement joins TRBV19 to TRBJ2-1, with 16 bases aligning to TRBD2. The trim removed 5 bases at V and 7 bases at J, leaving 11 bases unmatched. The CDR3 has 18 residues. The germline CDR1 and CDR2 sequences are LNHDA and SQIVND (reference sequence). The CDR3, as DNA: TGTGCCAGTAGTCTTATTGCCATGGGACTAGCGGGAGGGAATGAGCAGTTCTTC. It specifies CASSLIAMGLAGGNEQFF.

This clone was seen a handful of times. The J gene is TRBJ2-5, the V gene TRBV28; a weak D match, TRBD2 (5 bases). Between the trimmed V and J ends, which lost 5 bases and 4 bases, there was a span of 14 bases. The CDR3 totals 14 residues. Germline CDR1 is MDHEN and CDR2 is SYDVKM. The CDR3 nucleotides read TGTGCCAGCAGTCTCCAGGAGGCTGGAGAGACCCAGTACTTC. It codes for CASSLQEAGETQYF.

This chain joins TRBV28 and TRBJ1-2; weak D call: TRBD1 (5 bases). The CDR3 has 13 residues. Germline loops: CDR1 MDHEN, CDR2 SYDVKM. V lost 10 bases, J lost 4 bases, and 16 bases lay in between. The CDR3 region has the DNA TGTGCCACGACGGGCAGACAGAGCTATGGCTACACCTTC. Translation gives CATTGRQSYGYTF.

The chain recombines TRBV5-6 with TRBJ1-4; TRBD1 is a possible D gene (6 bases). Deletions cut 1 base from V and 8 bases from J, with 12 bases between. CDR1 and CDR2 from the germline V gene are SGHDT and YYEEEE. The length of the CDR3 is 14 residues. For the CDR3, the DNA is TGTGCCAGCAGCTTGAACAGGGTGGGGGAAAAACTGTTTTTT. The encoded protein is CASSLNRVGEKLFF.

This clone was counted only a few times. V usage is TRBV6-5 and J usage is TRBJ1-2, with 7 bases lining up with TRBD1. The V gene end was trimmed by 4 bases and the J gene end by 8 bases; junction bases not matched to a gene: 7. This CDR3 contains 13 residues. Germline CDR1 reads MNHEY; CDR2 reads SVGAGI. The CDR3 nucleotides read TGTGCCAGCAGTTTCGACAGGGTGAACGGCTACACCTTC. It codes for CASSFDRVNGYTF.

The V call is TRBV30, the J call TRBJ1-4; the D is unclear. From germline, CDR1 is GTSNPN and CDR2 SVGIG (reference sequence). CDR3 length: 16 residues. Trimming took 4 bases from V and 8 from J, leaving 23 bases between them. CDR3 in DNA: TGTGCCTGGAATGGATCGGGTACCCTAAAGAAAGAAAAACTGTTTTTT. It encodes CAWNGSGTLKKEKLFF.

The rearrangement links TRBV18 to TRBJ1-6; D possibly corresponds to TRBD1 (5 bases). CDR1 and CDR2 (germline): KGHSH, LQKENI. The CDR3 contains 17 residues. The ends were cut back, 1 base at V and 7 bases at J, with 17 bases in the middle. Written as DNA, the CDR3 is TGTGCCAGCTCACCACAGGGAGGGGCTTATCGGAATTCACCCCTCCACTTT. It yields the protein CASSPQGGAYRNSPLHF.

The chain combines TRBV9 with TRBJ2-7; the match to TRBD2 covers 9 bases. The CDR3 sequence is 16 residues long. V shed 4 bases and J 1 base; nucleotides not matched to a gene: 9. Germline values: CDR1 SGDLS, CDR2 YYNGEE. DNA of the CDR3: TGTGCCAGCAGCCCATCGAAGACTAGCGGATCCTACGAGCAGTACTTC. It yields the protein CASSPSKTSGSYEQYF.

A few counts support this clone. V usage is TRBV21-1 and J usage is TRBJ1-2. TRBV21-1 is a recognized pseudogene. The CDR3 length is 13 residues. The CDR3 loop is CASSPPGGHGYTF. The CDR3 nucleotides read TGTGCCAGCAGCCCCCCGGGGGGCCATGGCTACACCTTC.

This clone showed up just a few times. The J gene is TRBJ1-5, the V gene TRBV6-6; no clear D gene. This CDR3 has 11 amino acids. Trimming removed 7 bases from V and 5 bases from J, with 6 bases in between. The germline CDR1 and CDR2 sequences are MNHNY and SVGAGI (reference sequence). The CDR3 is CASTRDQPQHF. CDR3 DNA: TGTGCCAGCACAAGAGATCAGCCCCAGCATTTT.

The CDR3 sequence: CASSSRSGGYEQYF. The CDR3 DNA is TGTGCCAGCAGCTCGCGGTCAGGAGGCTACGAGCAGTACTTC. J is TRBJ2-7 and V is TRBV5-4, with D maybe TRBD2 (5 bases). Looked up from germline, CDR1 is SGHNT and CDR2 is YYREEE (reference sequence). Deletions cut 3 bases from V and 3 bases from J, with 13 bases between. The CDR3 is 14 residues long.

The chain uses TRBV19 and TRBJ1-1, with TRBD1 matching over 9 bases. Germline V gene data show CDR1 as LNHDA and CDR2 as SQIVND (reference sequence). This CDR3 spans 16 amino acids. The junction had 5 bases not matched to a gene; V was cut back by 0 bases and J by 3 bases. The CDR3 DNA follows: TGTGCCAGTAGTATAGACGGGACAGGGAGGGACACTGAAGCTTTCTTT. Encoded protein: CASSIDGTGRDTEAFF.

The chain employs TRBV18 and TRBJ2-5, with 12 bases that match TRBD2. J lost 4 bases, V lost 0 bases, and 0 bases had no gene match. The CDR3 runs 15 residues. The germline gives CDR1 KGHSH, CDR2 LQKENI. In DNA, the CDR3 is TGTGCCAGCTCACCACCGGGACTAGCGGGAGAGACCCAGTACTTC. This codes for CASSPPGLAGETQYF.

The chain is built from TRBV24-1 and TRBJ2-2; 13 bases line up with TRBD2. V lost 4 bases to trimming and J lost 1 base; unmatched junction nucleotides: 5. The CDR3 length is 18 residues. From germline, CDR1 is KGHDR and CDR2 SFDVKD. DNA of the CDR3: TGTGCCACCAGTGAGCGGACTAGCGGGAGCCGGAACACCGGGGAGCTGTTTTTT. Translating gives CATSERTSGSRNTGELFF.

J is TRBJ1-2 and V is TRBV27; D may be TRBD1 (5 bases). From germline, CDR1 is MNHEY and CDR2 SMNVEV (reference sequence). V was trimmed by 7 bases and J by 7 bases, leaving 25 bases between them. The CDR3 totals 16 residues. The CDR3 nucleotides are TGTGCCAGCACCGCCCGTCTTGGAGGGGCGATGGGTGGCTACACCTTC. The encoded protein is CASTARLGGAMGGYTF.

This clone was seen more than once but under ten times. This sequence joins TRBV30 and TRBJ1-2; D ambiguous. Per germline, CDR1 GTSNPN and CDR2 SVGIG (reference sequence). This CDR3 spans 13 amino acids. CDR3 in amino acids: CATKTDVNYGYTF. Written as DNA, the CDR3 is TGTGCAACCAAAACAGACGTTAACTATGGCTACACCTTC.

V is TRBV28 and J is TRBJ2-2, with 10 positions matching TRBD2. V gave up 7 bases and J gave up 4 bases; unmatched junction bases: 12. This CDR3 is built from 17 residues. Germline lookup yields CDR1 MDHEN and CDR2 SYDVKM. The CDR3 protein is CASIRSSGSSGTGELFF. The CDR3 DNA is TGTGCCAGCATCCGGTCTAGCGGGAGCTCGGGCACCGGGGAGCTGTTTTTT.

This clone turned up a few times. J is TRBJ1-5 and V is TRBV7-2; no firm D call. This CDR3 has 18 amino acids. CDR1 SGHTA and CDR2 FQGNSA come from the germline V gene. V lost 1 base and J lost 0, with 16 bases in between. CDR3 loop: CASSLGIGGRYSNQPQHF. The CDR3 DNA follows: TGTGCCAGCAGCTTAGGAATAGGAGGGCGATATAGCAATCAGCCCCAGCATTTT.

The chain couples TRBV14 to TRBJ2-3; a weak D match, TRBD2 (7 bases). The germline V and J ends were trimmed by 4 bases and 4 bases, with 18 bases remaining between them. CDR3 length: 16 amino acids. Germline loops: CDR1 SGHDN, CDR2 FVKESK. The CDR3 region is CASSLPRGAGADTQYF. The CDR3 region has the DNA TGTGCCAGCAGCCTACCGAGGGGGGCGGGAGCAGATACGCAGTATTTT.

The gene calls are TRBV5-8 and TRBJ1-1; the D gene is possibly TRBD1 (5 bases). This CDR3 is built from 13 residues. In germline, CDR1 is SGHTS, CDR2 YDEGEE. The V gene lost 0 bases and the J gene lost 6 bases, with 9 bases spanning the gap. CDR3 residues: CASSLVGAAEAFF. The CDR3 DNA reads as TGTGCCAGCAGCTTGGTAGGGGCCGCTGAAGCTTTCTTT.

The chain has TRBV29-1 and TRBJ2-1; 9 bases are a match to TRBD2. The CDR3 spans 12 residues. V was pared by 3 bases and J by 15 bases, with 9 bases of the junction left unmatched. CDR1 and CDR2 from the germline V gene are SQVTM and ANQGSEA. CDR3 amino acids: CSVEGLAEGGFF. The CDR3 coding sequence is TGCAGCGTTGAGGGACTAGCCGAAGGAGGGTTCTTC.

V usage is TRBV5-4 and J usage is TRBJ1-2; D unclear. Germline V gives CDR1 SGHNT, CDR2 YYREEE (reference sequence). The V gene lost 0 bases and the J gene lost 5 bases, with 5 bases spanning the gap. The CDR3 is 12 residues long. The CDR3 nucleotides are TGTGCCAGCAGCTTGGGGGAGTATGGCTACACCTTC. Translating gives CASSLGEYGYTF.

The genes are TRBV6-5 and TRBJ1-2; D is perhaps TRBD1 (6 bases). Germline V CDR1 and CDR2: MNHEY, SVGAGI. The ends were cut back, 2 bases at V and 2 bases at J, with 15 bases in the middle. CDR3 length: 16 residues. CDR3 bases: TGTGCCAGCAGTTACATGAAACAGGGAAAGAACTATGGCTACACCTTC. Translation: CASSYMKQGKNYGYTF.